This TCR beta chain is from a study of radiotherapy plus CTLA-4 blockade in lung cancer. Background on the study: Across the patients, objective responses occurred in more than 15%, and disease control in roughly 30%.

To note about this clone: The antigen is not known.

Germline CDR1 and CDR2: SEHNR and FQNEAQ (reference sequence). The CDR3 consists of 15 residues. V gave up 5 bases and J gave up 5 bases; unmatched junction bases: 11. General study findings and limits: Together with interferon-beta, which increased in serum after radiation, early dynamic changes in blood T cell clones were reportedly the best predictors of response. Clones of tumor-derived TCRs expanded in blood after radiotherapy plus ipilimumab.

Only in-frame clones appear in the TCRdb table, and some are missing; sequencing was by immunoSEQ multiplex PCR. This sample has about 45,000 clones, with 70% to 75% found just once. The study treated chemo-refractory metastatic non-small-cell lung cancer patients with focal radiation plus ipilimumab CTLA-4 blockade. Sequenced material: peripheral blood, taken from a patient treated with radiotherapy plus ipilimumab. This TCR was recovered from a human donor with non-small cell lung cancer who had a complete response to radiotherapy plus ipilimumab. The rearrangement uses TRBV7-9 and TRBJ1-2; 7 nucleotides line up with TRBD1. CDR3 sequence (DNA): TGTGCCAGCAGCCGGGCAGGGGGTGACGAATATGGCTACACCTTC. Its translation is CASSRAGGDEYGYTF.